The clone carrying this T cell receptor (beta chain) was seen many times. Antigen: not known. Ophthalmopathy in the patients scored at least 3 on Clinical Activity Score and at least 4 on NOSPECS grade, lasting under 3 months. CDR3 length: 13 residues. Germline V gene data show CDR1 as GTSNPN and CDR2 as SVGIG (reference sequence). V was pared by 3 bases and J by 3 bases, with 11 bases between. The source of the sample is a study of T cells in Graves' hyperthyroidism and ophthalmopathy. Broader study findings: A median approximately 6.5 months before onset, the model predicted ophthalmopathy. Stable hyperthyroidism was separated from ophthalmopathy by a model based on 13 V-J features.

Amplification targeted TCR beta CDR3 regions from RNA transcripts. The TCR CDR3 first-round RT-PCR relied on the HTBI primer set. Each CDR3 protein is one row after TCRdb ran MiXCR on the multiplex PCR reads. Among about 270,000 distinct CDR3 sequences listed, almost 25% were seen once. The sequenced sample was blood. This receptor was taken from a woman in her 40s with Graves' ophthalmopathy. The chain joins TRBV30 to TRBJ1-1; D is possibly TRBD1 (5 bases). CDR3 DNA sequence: TGTGCCTGGAGAAGGGGATTGGACACTGAAGCTTTCTTT. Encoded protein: CAWRRGLDTEAFF. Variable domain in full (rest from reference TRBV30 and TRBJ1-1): SQTIHQWPATLVQPVGSPLSLECTVEGTSNPNLYWYRQAAGRGLQLLFYSVGIGQISSEVPQNLSASRPQDRQFILSSKKLLLSDSGFYLCAWRRGLDTEAFFGQGTRLTVV.